Below are 14 T cell receptor beta chains sequenced from a single sample in a study of shared clonotypes between healthy human individuals. The method was immunoSEQ multiplex PCR; TCRdb's version includes in-frame clones alone and lacks a portion of them. The table shows about 1.1 million clones, with roughly 77% occurring only once. Sequencing used memory CD4+ T cells from PBMCs. Subset of the sample: CD45RA-negative fraction. The receptors were gathered from a man younger than 35 in good health. Some clones in this sample may be carry-over from other donors' samples.

The chain uses TRBV5-1 and TRBJ2-3; TRBD1 agrees at 7 bases. Germline trimming cut 2 bases from V and 1 base from J; bases unmatched to any gene: 4. CDR1 is SGHRS and CDR2 is YFSETQ in the germline V gene. This CDR3 is 15 amino acids long. The CDR3 sequence is CASSLQGPRTDTQYF. In nucleotides, the CDR3 is TGCGCCAGCAGCTTACAGGGGCCACGCACAGATACGCAGTATTTT.

The V and J genes are TRBV6-1 and TRBJ2-1, with 11 bases that match TRBD2. Germline V CDR1 and CDR2: MNHNS, SASEGT. The CDR3 runs 14 residues. V shed 7 bases, J shed 9 bases, and the junction held 8 bases outside the gene matches. The CDR3 loop is CASTLTSGRIEQFF. The CDR3 coding sequence is TGTGCCAGCACCCTTACTAGCGGGAGAATTGAGCAGTTCTTC.

This clone is a singleton in its sample. This chain connects TRBV10-1 to TRBJ1-4, with 8 bases matching TRBD1. Germline V lookup: CDR1 WNHNN, CDR2 SYGVQD (reference sequence). The CDR3 sequence is 15 residues long. Trimming at V came to 3 bases and at J to 7 bases, leaving 7 bases not matched to a gene. This chain's CDR3 is CASSDCQGAGEKLFF. CDR3 DNA sequence: TGCGCCAGCAGTGATTGTCAGGGGGCGGGTGAAAAACTGTTTTTT.

Regarding this clone: At the DNA level, this CDR3 is encoded by other sequences in the same sample as well. The gene calls are TRBV5-1 and TRBJ2-1; D possibly corresponds to TRBD1 (5 bases). Deletions cut 3 bases from V and 1 base from J, with 5 bases between. This CDR3 comprises 13 residues. Germline CDR1 is SGHRS and CDR2 is YFSETQ. CDR3 bases: TGCGCCAGCAGCTCAGGGTCCTACAATGAGCAGTTCTTC. Amino acid sequence: CASSSGSYNEQFF.

The chain carries TRBV5-1 and TRBJ1-5; TRBD1 matches 7 bases. CDR3 length equals 18 residues. V shed 0 bases and J 0 bases; nucleotides not matched to a gene: 9. CDR1 and CDR2 (germline): SGHRS, YFSETQ. CDR3 sequence reads: CASSLAAGGNYSNQPQHF. In DNA, the CDR3 is TGCGCCAGCAGCTTGGCGGCAGGGGGTAATTATAGCAATCAGCCCCAGCATTTT.

A few counts support this clone. This chain joins TRBV29-1 and TRBJ2-7, with D perhaps matching TRBD2 (5 bases). CDR1 and CDR2 from the germline V gene are SQVTM and ANQGSEA. There are 13 residues in the CDR3. With 3 bases removed from V and 2 bases from J, the gap between germline ends came to 11 bases. Here the CDR3 reads CSVDRLTPYEQYF. The DNA of the CDR3 is TGCAGCGTTGATCGACTAACCCCCTACGAGCAGTACTTC.

The chain combines TRBV28 with TRBJ2-1; D uncertain. The CDR3 contains 13 residues. CDR1 is MDHEN, CDR2 SYDVKM, per germline. Trimming removed 6 bases at V and 4 bases at J, with 10 bases between. The CDR3 reads CASRTDQYNEQFF. CDR3 bases: TGTGCCAGCAGGACGGACCAGTACAATGAGCAGTTCTTC.

The chain uses TRBV28 and TRBJ1-1; the match to TRBD1 covers 9 bases. The CDR3 runs 18 residues. The germline gives CDR1 MDHEN, CDR2 SYDVKM. V was pared by 7 bases and J by 0 bases, with 15 bases of the junction left unmatched. The CDR3 here is CASTTGTGRFYMNTEAFF. The CDR3 nucleotides are TGTGCCAGCACGACCGGGACAGGGCGATTCTACATGAACACTGAAGCTTTCTTT. Using reference TRBV28 and TRBJ1-1 for the parts outside the CDR3, the full variable domain is DVKVTQSSRYLVKRTGEKVFLECVQDMDHENMFWYRQDPGLGLRLIYFSYDVKMKEKGDIPEGYSVSREKKERFSLILESASTNQTSMYLCASTTGTGRFYMNTEAFFGQGTRLTVV.

On this clone itself: This CDR3 fails to terminate in the conserved phenylalanine or tryptophan, so it likely reflects a read error. The rearrangement links TRBV9 to TRBJ2-7; 7 bases align to TRBD2. The CDR3 has 15 amino acids. With 0 bases clipped from V and 7 bases from J, the junction kept 10 bases outside the gene matches. Germline V lookup: CDR1 SGDLS, CDR2 YYNGEE. The CDR3 is CASSVAPGEGWEQYL. CDR3 nucleotide sequence: TGTGCCAGCAGCGTAGCCCCCGGGGAGGGCTGGGAGCAGTACCTC.

This clone appeared a single time. The chain recombines TRBV10-3 with TRBJ2-5; 7 nucleotides match TRBD1. Trimming cost V 4 bases and J 11 bases; bases outside gene matches: 13. The CDR3 is 14 residues long. The germline V gene has CDR1 ENHRY and CDR2 SYGVKD. CDR3 sequence reads: CAISGTDRRKEQYF. As DNA, the CDR3 is TGTGCCATCAGTGGGACGGACAGGCGGAAGGAGCAGTACTTC.

The chain joins TRBV18 to TRBJ2-1, with 8 bases matching TRBD2. The CDR3 is 13 residues long. Germline loops: CDR1 KGHSH, CDR2 LQKENI. Trimming at V came to 2 bases and at J to 14 bases, leaving 8 bases not matched to a gene. In nucleotides, the CDR3 is TGTGCCAGCTCACCAGCGGGAGGACCGGAAAAGTTCTTC. Amino acids: CASSPAGGPEKFF.

The chain links TRBV27 to TRBJ2-5, with D tentatively TRBD1 (5 bases). Germline lookup yields CDR1 MNHEY and CDR2 SMNVEV (reference sequence). The CDR3 covers 15 residues. The V end lost 2 bases, the J end lost 3 bases, and 13 bases lay between the germline ends. CDR3 amino acids: CASSLRGDREETQYF. CDR3 bases: TGTGCCAGCAGTTTACGAGGTGACAGAGAAGAGACCCAGTACTTC.

The CDR3 loop is CASSKPGLAGSGAGELFF. The CDR3 DNA follows: TGTGCCAGTAGTAAACCGGGACTAGCGGGAAGTGGTGCTGGGGAGCTGTTTTTT. The chain is built from TRBV19 and TRBJ2-2; TRBD2 agrees at 13 bases. The length of the CDR3 is 18 residues. Looked up from germline, CDR1 is LNHDA and CDR2 is SQIVND (reference sequence). V was pared by 4 bases and J by 8 bases, with 13 bases of the junction left unmatched. Combining the CDR3 with reference TRBV19 and TRBJ2-2 gives the whole variable domain DGGITQSPKYLFRKEGQNVTLSCEQNLNHDAMYWYRQDPGQGLRLIYYSQIVNDFQKGDIAEGYSVSREKKESFPLTVTSAQKNPTAFYLCASSKPGLAGSGAGELFFGEGSRLTVL.

This clone has a single count. The sample carries other DNA sequences with the same CDR3. V gene TRBV5-6 combines with J gene TRBJ2-2, with 8 bases that match TRBD2. The CDR3 has 15 residues. The J segment lost 1 base and the V segment lost 4 bases, leaving 3 bases of the junction unmatched. The V gene's germline CDR1 is SGHDT and CDR2 YYEEEE. The CDR3 is CASSPGTRNTGELFF. CDR3 DNA: TGTGCCAGCAGCCCCGGGACTAGGAACACCGGGGAGCTGTTTTTT.